This T cell receptor beta chain was documented in a study of control samples from healthy donors and cancer patients. Produced via immunoSEQ multiplex PCR; TCRdb's table is partial and in-frame only. The sample shows about 65,000 clones, 90% of them seen only once. V lost 7 bases, J lost 5 bases, and 15 bases lay in between. Germline lookup yields CDR1 SNHLY and CDR2 FYNNEI. The CDR3 runs to 14 residues. The sample consisted of PBMCs. V usage is TRBV2 and J usage is TRBJ1-5, with a weak D call TRBD1 (6 bases). This sequence was found in a woman in her forties or fifties with colorectal cancer. This CDR3 is CASNDRKGDQPQHF. The CDR3 nucleotides are TGTGCCAGCAACGACCGGAAGGGGGATCAGCCCCAGCATTTT.